This paragraph covers one T cell receptor (beta chain) sequence. Its antigen is currently not known. No much larger clonotype is one base removed from it; base qualities were not supplied. According to the study, the label for this sample's time point signals: persistent/refractory GD, antithyroid drugs over 5 years with positive TRAb. RNA was extracted from PBMCs in TRIzol for both TCR sequencing and RNA sequencing. Graves' disease was diagnosed according to American Thyroid Association guidelines. Patients were recruited from an endocrinology department in Xi'an, China. Each patient gave approximately 9.7 milliliters of peripheral blood, collected in an EDTA anticoagulant tube. PBMCs were isolated by Ficoll Paque Plus density gradient separation without further T cell sorting. An Agilent 2100 Bioanalyzer and agarose gel were used to assess RNA quality, and a NanoDrop 2000 was used to measure RNA concentration.

This specimen belongs to a study of regulatory T cells in long-lasting Graves disease (dated by TCRdb to the early 2020s). Regarding the research as a whole: Persistent Graves' disease was defined as persistently positive TSH receptor autoantibodies together with antithyroid drug treatment for over 5 years. On average, persistent Graves' disease patients in the clinical cohort had been on antithyroid drugs for roughly 11 years. The study was registered as a clinical trial and conducted in China. A total of 33 samples underwent TCR sequencing, from about 13 patients with persistent Graves' disease and some 20 patients with newly diagnosed Graves' disease. Peripheral blood TCR sequencing and RNA sequencing compared persistent Graves' disease patients with newly diagnosed Graves' disease patients.

The CDR3, from cysteine to phenylalanine, totals 15 residues. Only the CDR3 DNA is retained, 45 bases long and in frame from the first base. From V the trimming removes 4 bases and from J it removes 0 bases, while the gene matches leave 4 bases of the junction unaccounted for. The germline V gene (reference sequence) yields LGHDT for CDR1 and YNNKEL for CDR2. The library was made by multiplex PCR. Sequencer: Illumina HiSeq 4000. CDR3 regions were amplified by Arm-PCR with iRepertoire HTBI primers to construct TCR beta libraries. Before sequencing, the PCR products underwent gel purification. As for how the authors treated the data: Gene usage analysis of CDR3 amino acid clonotypes relied on the 60 or so TRBV and 15 or so TRBJ segments identified across samples. Filtered high-quality paired reads were merged into contigs using COPE and FqMerger. BLAST was used to align contigs to the IMGT TRBV, TRBD and TRBJ reference genes, and CDR3 was defined following IMGT. Any clonotype with a frequency above 0.1% was counted as a highly expanded clone. Repertoire diversity was measured by Shannon entropy, and V-J evenness by the Gini coefficient. A clonotype found in more than one individual was treated as public. TCRdb trimmed the raw reads at Q25, called clones with MiXCR and kept productive beta chains. Every entry covers one CDR3 protein and lists the most common genes and DNA from its rows. In this record, the V and J calls reflect TCRdb's handling and not the investigators' own analysis. The sample includes approximately 500,000 distinct CDR3 sequences, with 20% to 25% observed a single time. Around 7% of the sample is taken by the ten largest.

Study-wide findings and limitations: Preferential use of TRBV28, TRBJ1-2 and TRBJ2-5 was observed in persistent disease, whereas TRBV20-1 and TRBJ2-1 were favored in newly diagnosed disease. The authors acknowledged the small sample size as a limitation that may reduce accuracy. Compared with newly diagnosed patients, persistent Graves' disease patients had lower TCR Shannon entropy and fewer highly expanded clones, which suggests clonal expansion. Patients with persistent disease shared more public clonotypes (about 2,700) than newly diagnosed patients did (more than 900). Only the TCR beta chain was sequenced and analyzed. Because the primary lesion, thyroid tissue, could not be accessed, the study looked at peripheral blood alone.

The chain is assembled from TRBV3-1 and TRBJ2-7; TRBD2 fits 9 bases in the junction. The sequence came from a female donor with Graves disease. The sequenced sample was peripheral blood mononuclear cells (PBMCs), obtained when the disease was refractory, from a patient treated with antithyroid drugs. The sequence in DNA is TGTGCCAGCAGCCCTCGACTAGCGGACTCCTACGAGCAGTACTTC. The encoded protein is CASSPRLADSYEQYF.